This T cell receptor beta chain was retrieved from a study of spatial heterogeneity in lung cancer. The study tagged each TCR cDNA molecule with a unique molecular identifier. TCRdb redid the calling of the 5' RACE reads with MiXCR, one entry per CDR3 protein. The sample holds a few thousand distinct CDR3 sequences, 8.5% seen once. This clonotype was recorded at least ten times. The time point is: sample taken at primary tumor resection. The donors, around 72 patients with untreated early-stage non-small cell lung cancer, provided the samples. This clonotype was obtained from a female donor with early-stage non-small cell lung cancer. Specimen: normal lung tissue next to the tumor, collected at surgery.

The CDR3 is CASSDSRGNQPQHF. The CDR3 nucleotides are TGCGCCAGCAGTGATTCTAGAGGCAATCAGCCCCAGCATTTT. V gene TRBV10-2 combines with J gene TRBJ1-5; the D is unclear. Between the trimmed V and J ends, which lost 3 bases and 2 bases, there was a span of 8 bases. The CDR3 spans 14 residues. CDR1 and CDR2 (germline): WSHSY, SAAADI.